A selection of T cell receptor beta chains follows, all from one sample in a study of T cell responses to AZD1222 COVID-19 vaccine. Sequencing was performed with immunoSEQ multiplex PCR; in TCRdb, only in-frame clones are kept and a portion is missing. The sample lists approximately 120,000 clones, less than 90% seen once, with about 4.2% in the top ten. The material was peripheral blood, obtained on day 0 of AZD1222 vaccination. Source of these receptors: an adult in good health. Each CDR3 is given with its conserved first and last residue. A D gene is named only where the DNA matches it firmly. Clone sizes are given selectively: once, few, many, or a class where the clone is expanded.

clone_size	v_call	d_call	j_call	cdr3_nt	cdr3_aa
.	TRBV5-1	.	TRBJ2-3	TGCGCCAGCAGCTCTGGGGGGAGAGGAGGAGATACGCAGTATTTT	CASSSGGRGGDTQYF
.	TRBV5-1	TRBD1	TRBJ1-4	TGCGCCAGCAGCTCGGCCGGGACAGGGGGTTATGAAAAACTGTTTTTT	CASSSAGTGGYEKLFF
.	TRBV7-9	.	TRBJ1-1	TGTGCCAGCAGCCCCGACGCGGGGGAGGACACTGAAGCTTTCTTT	CASSPDAGEDTEAFF
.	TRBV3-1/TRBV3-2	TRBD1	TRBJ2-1	TGTGCCAGCAGCCAGCTCGGGACAGGGGGCGCCTACAATGAGCAGTTCTTC	CASSQLGTGGAYNEQFF
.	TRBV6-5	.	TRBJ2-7	TGTGCCAGCCGGCTTGCCGACGGGGAGCAGTACTTC	CASRLADGEQYF
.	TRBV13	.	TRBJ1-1	TGTGCCAGCAGCCTTGAACGTGGTGAAGCTTTCTTT	CASSLERGEAFF
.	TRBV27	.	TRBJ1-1	TGTGCCAGCAGTTTACGGGGGACTGAAGCTTTCTTT	CASSLRGTEAFF
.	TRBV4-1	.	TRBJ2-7	TGCGCCAGCAGCCAAGGGGGTATGGACAGCTCCTACGAGCAGTACTTC	CASSQGGMDSSYEQYF
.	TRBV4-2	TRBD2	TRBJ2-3	TGTGCCAGCAGCCAAGCCCTGCGGGGGTCCTCCACAGATACGCAGTATTTT	CASSQALRGSSTDTQYF
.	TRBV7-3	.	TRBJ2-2	TGTGCCAGCAGCCGCGGCGGGTCAACCGGGGAGCTGTTTTTT	CASSRGGSTGELFF
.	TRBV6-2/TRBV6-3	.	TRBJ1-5	TGTGCCAGCAGTTACGACGTACAGGCAGGATTTATGCGGAGCAATCAGCCCCAGCATTTT	CASSYDVQAGFMRSNQPQHF
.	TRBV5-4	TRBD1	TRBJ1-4	TGTGCCAGCAGCGGGGACGGGGACAGACTGTTTTTT	CASSGDGDRLFF
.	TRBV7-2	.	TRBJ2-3	TGTGCCAGCAGCCCCCCTCATGAAGATACGCAGTATTTT	CASSPPHEDTQYF
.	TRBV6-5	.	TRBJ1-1	TGTGCCAGCAGTTACTCGAGGTCTACGTCCCTGGGAGCTTTCTTT	CASSYSRSTSLGAFF
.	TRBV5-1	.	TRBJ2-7	TGCGCCAGCAGCCCGGGCGGCTACGAGCAGTACTTC	CASSPGGYEQYF
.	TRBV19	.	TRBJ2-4	TGTGCCAGTAGTCTGCCTATGGCCCCAGGGGCCAAAAACATTCAGTACTTC	CASSLPMAPGAKNIQYF
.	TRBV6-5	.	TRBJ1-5	TGTGCCAGCTGGTCGGGTGCAGTCAATCAGCCCCAGCATTTT	CASWSGAVNQPQHF
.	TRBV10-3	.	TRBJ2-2	TGTGCCATCAGTGGGACACAGAACACCGGGGAGCTGTTTTTT	CAISGTQNTGELFF
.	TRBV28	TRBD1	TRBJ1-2	TGTGCCAGCAGCCTTGACAGGGCCCGAGGCTATGGCTACACCTTC	CASSLDRARGYGYTF
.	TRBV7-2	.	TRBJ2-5	TGTGCCAGCAGCTTAAACGGTGGGTTTGAGACCCAGTACTTC	CASSLNGGFETQYF
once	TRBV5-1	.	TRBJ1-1	TGCGCCAGCAGCTCGGCCGGGAACACTGAAGCTTTCTTT	CASSSAGNTEAFF
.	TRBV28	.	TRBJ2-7	TGTGCCAGCAGTTTTTCGGGCCGCGGCGAGCAGTACTTC	CASSFSGRGEQYF
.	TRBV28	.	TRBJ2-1	TGTGCTATGGGGAGCTCCTACAATGAGCAGTTCTTC	CAMGSSYNEQFF
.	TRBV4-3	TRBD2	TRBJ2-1	TGCGCCAGCAGCCAAGGCCTTTCCTTAGCGGGGGGCCACAATGAGCAGTTCTTC	CASSQGLSLAGGHNEQFF
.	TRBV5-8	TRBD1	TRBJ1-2	TGTGCCAGCAGCTTAGCCGGGACAGGGATTAACTATGGCTACACCTTC	CASSLAGTGINYGYTF
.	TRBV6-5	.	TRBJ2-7	TGTGCCAGCAGCCGTTTGACCGGCTACGAGCAGTACTTC	CASSRLTGYEQYF
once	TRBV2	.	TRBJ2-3	TGTGCCTCAGCAGGGGGGGGCGGCACAGATACGCAGTATTTT	CASAGGGGTDTQYF
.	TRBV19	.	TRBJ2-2	TGTGCCAGTAGTATTTTAACAGGGAACACCGGGGAGCTGTTTTTT	CASSILTGNTGELFF
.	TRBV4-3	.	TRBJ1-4	TGCGCCAGCAGCCAGGGAGGGGGGATTAATGAAAAACTGTTTTTT	CASSQGGGINEKLFF
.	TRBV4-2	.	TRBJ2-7	TGTGCCAGCAGCCAAGATAGTCAGGTTTCCTACGAGCAGTACTTC	CASSQDSQVSYEQYF
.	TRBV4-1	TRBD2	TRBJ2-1	TGCGCCAGCAGCCGGGGGCGAGCGGGAGGCGGTCAGAATGAGCAGTTCTTC	CASSRGRAGGGQNEQFF
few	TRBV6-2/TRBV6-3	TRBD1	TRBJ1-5	TGTGCCAGCAGCCCATCGACAGGGTCCAATCAGCCCCAGCATTTT	CASSPSTGSNQPQHF
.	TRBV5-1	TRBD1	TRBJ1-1	TGCGCCAGCAGCTTTGGGACAGGGGCCACTGAAGCTTTCTTT	CASSFGTGATEAFF
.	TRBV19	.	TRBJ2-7	TGTGCCAGTAGTATCCGCCCCGACTTCTACGAGCAGTACTTC	CASSIRPDFYEQYF
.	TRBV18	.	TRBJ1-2	TGTGCCAGCTCACCAGGCAGTCCGTCTGACTATGGCTACACCTTC	CASSPGSPSDYGYTF
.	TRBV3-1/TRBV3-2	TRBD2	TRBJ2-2	TGTGCCAGCAGCCAACTAGCGGGAGGGCCTTTCGGGGAGCTGTTTTTT	CASSQLAGGPFGELFF
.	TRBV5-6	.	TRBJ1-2	TGTGCCAGCAGCGCATACCATGGCTACACCTTC	CASSAYHGYTF
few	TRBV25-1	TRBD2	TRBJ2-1	TGTGCCAGCAGTATAGCGGGGGGCCTGAACTCCTACAATGAGCAGTTCTTC	CASSIAGGLNSYNEQFF
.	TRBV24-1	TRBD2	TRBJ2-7	TGTGCCACCACTAGCGGGGACTCCTACGAGCAGTACTTC	CATTSGDSYEQYF
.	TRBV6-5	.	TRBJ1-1	TGTGCCAGCAGGAGCCTGAACACTGAAGCTTTCTTT	CASRSLNTEAFF
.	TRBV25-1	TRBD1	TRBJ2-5	TGTGCCAGCAGTGGGGACAGGGGACACCAAGAGACCCAGTACTTC	CASSGDRGHQETQYF
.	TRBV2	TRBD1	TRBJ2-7	TGTGCCAGCAGGCCGGACAGGGGCCCCTACGAGCAGTACTTC	CASRPDRGPYEQYF
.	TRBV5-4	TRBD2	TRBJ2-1	TGTGCCAGCAGCTTAGAGGGAGGCGGGAGTGCGGGGTACAATGAGCAGTTCTTC	CASSLEGGGSAGYNEQFF
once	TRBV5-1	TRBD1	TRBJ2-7	TGCGCCAGCAGCGCTGGACAGGGAAACGCCTACGAGCAGTACTTC	CASSAGQGNAYEQYF
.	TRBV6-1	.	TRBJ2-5	TGTGCCAGCAGTGAAGCGCTGGGACACCGAGCGGAGACCCAGTACTTC	CASSEALGHRAETQYF
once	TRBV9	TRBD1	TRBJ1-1	TGTGCCAGCAGCCCCCGGGCAGGGGGCCTTATGAACACTGAAGCTTTCTTT	CASSPRAGGLMNTEAFF
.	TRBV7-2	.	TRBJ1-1	TGTGCCAGCAGCGGTTTTGGGGGGCGGGACACTGAAGCTTTCTTT	CASSGFGGRDTEAFF
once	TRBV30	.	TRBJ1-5	TGTGCCTGGAGTGGGGGGAAGGATAGCAATCAGCCCCAGCATTTT	CAWSGGKDSNQPQHF
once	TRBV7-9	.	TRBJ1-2	TGTGCCAGCAGCTTAAGCGCAGGGGACTATGGCTACACCTTC	CASSLSAGDYGYTF
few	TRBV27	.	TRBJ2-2	TGTGCCAGCAGTCTCACCCCCCTTTGGCGGGCGGACACCGGGGAGCTGTTTTTT	CASSLTPLWRADTGELFF
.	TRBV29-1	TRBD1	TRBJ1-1	TGCAGCGTTGATAGACAGGGTGAAGCTTTCTTT	CSVDRQGEAFF
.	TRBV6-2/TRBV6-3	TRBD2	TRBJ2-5	TGTGCCAGCAGTCAAGGACTAGCGGCTCCCCAAGAGACCCAGTACTTC	CASSQGLAAPQETQYF
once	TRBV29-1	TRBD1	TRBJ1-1	TGCAGCGTTGAGACAGGGGGTAGGACTGAAGCTTTCTTT	CSVETGGRTEAFF
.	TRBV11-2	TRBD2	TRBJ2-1	TGTGCCAGCAGCTTAGGGACTAGCGGGGCAAATGAGCAGTTCTTC	CASSLGTSGANEQFF
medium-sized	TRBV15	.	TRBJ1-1	TGTGCCACCAGCAGTAAGACAGAGGCTGAAGCTTTCTTT	CATSSKTEAEAFF
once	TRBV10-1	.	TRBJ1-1	TGCGCCAGCAGCCGACAACTGAACACTGAAGCTTTCTTT	CASSRQLNTEAFF
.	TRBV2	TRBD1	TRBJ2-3	TGTGCCAGCAGTGTACAGGGGCTTAACACAGATACGCAGTATTTT	CASSVQGLNTDTQYF
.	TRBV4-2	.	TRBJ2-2	TGTGCCAGCAGCCCAGGACAAAACACCGGGGAGCTGTTTTTT	CASSPGQNTGELFF